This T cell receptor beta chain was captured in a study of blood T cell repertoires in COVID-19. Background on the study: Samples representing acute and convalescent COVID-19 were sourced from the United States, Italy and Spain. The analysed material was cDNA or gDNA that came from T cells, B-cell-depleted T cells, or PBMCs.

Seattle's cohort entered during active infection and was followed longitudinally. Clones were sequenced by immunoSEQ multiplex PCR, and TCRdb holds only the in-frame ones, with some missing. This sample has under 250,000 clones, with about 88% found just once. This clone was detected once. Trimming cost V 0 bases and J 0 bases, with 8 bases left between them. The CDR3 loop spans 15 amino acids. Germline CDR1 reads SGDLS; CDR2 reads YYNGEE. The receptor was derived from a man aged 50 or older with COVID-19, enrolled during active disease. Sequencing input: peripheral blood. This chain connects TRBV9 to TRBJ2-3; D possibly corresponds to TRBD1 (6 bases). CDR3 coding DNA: TGTGCCAGCAGCGTAGGGACAGCAAGCACAGATACGCAGTATTTT. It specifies CASSVGTASTDTQYF.